The present TCR beta chain was sequenced within a study of T cells after yellow fever vaccination (dated by TCRdb to about 2019). Study-wide context: The SMART-Seq v4 Ultra Low Input RNA kit was used to prepare libraries from fractions with low cell numbers. Two healthy male donors made up the cohort, one aged 18 to 29 years and the other aged 30 to 40 years. To follow T-cell clones before and after both primary and booster YFV17D yellow fever vaccination, bulk TCR alpha and beta repertoires underwent longitudinal sequencing. Blood samples were taken at several timepoints before and after primary and secondary immunization, and bulk PBMC replicates and cell subsets were isolated.

Instrument on record: Illumina NovaSeq 6000. TCR cDNA was made using 5'RACE template switching, a step that added a universal primer site and unique molecular identifiers. Priming for cDNA synthesis came from both the TCR alpha and TCR beta constant segments. Libraries were amplified in two PCR steps, with sample barcodes and sequencing adapters added in the second step. Libraries were sequenced on Illumina HiSeq 2500 (2x100 bp) or NovaSeq (2x150 bp). Per the original workflow: MIGEC was used to demultiplex reads and collapse the reads into UMI consensus sequences, and MiXCR was used for V(D)J alignment. Clonotypes responding to the vaccine were identified with edgeR on replicate PBMC samples, with the criteria of FDR below 0.01 and a log2 fold change above 5 up to day 15. CD4 or CD8 identity was assigned to each bulk clonotype according to whether the clonotype was present at higher abundance in the sequenced CD4 repertoire or the sequenced CD8 repertoire. Using fastp trimming at Q25 and MiXCR clonotype assembly, TCRdb reanalyzed the public sequencing data and kept in-frame beta chains. Entries are consolidated by CDR3 protein sequence, retaining the most common genes and DNA. TCRdb's processing, not the study's, gives the V and J calls here. For this sample there are about 220,000 distinct CDR3 sequences; approximately 3% appear just once. About 3% of the sample is held by the ten biggest clonotypes.

In this sample, this clonotype turned up many times. Which antigen it targets is not known. Base quality data are lacking; no much larger clone is found one base away. The junction shows trimming of 3 bases on V and 1 base on J, and the gene matches do not reach 3 bases of it. The germline V gene gives CDR1 as KGHDR and CDR2 as SFDVKD. Spanning cysteine to phenylalanine, the CDR3 consists of 15 amino acids. The sequence is cut down to CDR3 DNA, 45 bases in frame from base 1. The treatment or condition label corresponds to: live attenuated yellow fever vaccine strain. PBMCs were isolated from peripheral blood using a standard Ficoll-Paque protocol. Dynabeads CD4 and CD8 positive selection kits were used to isolate CD4 and CD8 T-cell fractions. TriZol was used to extract RNA from bulk PBMCs, from CD4 and CD8 fractions, and from dextramer-positive and dextramer-negative fractions. General study outcomes and caveats: A small fraction of clonotypes appeared in both the CD4 and CD8 compartments, likely as a result of convergent recombination. Because abundant contaminating clonotypes from the bulk population could be contained in FACS-sorted repertoires, computational filtering was required. The study included only a couple of donors, which limits how far the findings can be generalized. Most clones expanded after primary vaccination (around 96% of CD4 and roughly 90% of CD8) were re-detected after the booster, suggesting that broad memory maintenance occurred. The secondary T-cell response was weaker than the primary response but faster, peaking on day 5 instead of day 15.

This receptor was taken from a man younger than 35 who received the YFV17D yellow fever vaccine. The chain links TRBV24-1 with TRBJ2-3; 7 central bases correspond to TRBD1. The sequences come from CD4+ T cells sorted from PBMCs, collected 10 days after the yellow fever booster vaccination. The DNA sequence is as follows: TGTGCCACCAGTGATATAGGACAGGGCACAGATACGCAGTATTTT. The resulting protein is CATSDIGQGTDTQYF.